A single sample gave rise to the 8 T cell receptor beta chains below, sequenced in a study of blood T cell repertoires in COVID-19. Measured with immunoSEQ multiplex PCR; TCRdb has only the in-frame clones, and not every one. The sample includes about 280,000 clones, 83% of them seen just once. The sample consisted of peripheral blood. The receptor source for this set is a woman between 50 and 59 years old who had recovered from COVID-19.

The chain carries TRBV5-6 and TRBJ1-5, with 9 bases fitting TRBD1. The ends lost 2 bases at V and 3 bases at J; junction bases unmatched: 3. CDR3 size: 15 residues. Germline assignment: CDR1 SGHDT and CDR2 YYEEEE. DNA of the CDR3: TGTGCCAGCAGCTTACAGGGGGCCGACAATCAGCCCCAGCATTTT. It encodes CASSLQGADNQPQHF.

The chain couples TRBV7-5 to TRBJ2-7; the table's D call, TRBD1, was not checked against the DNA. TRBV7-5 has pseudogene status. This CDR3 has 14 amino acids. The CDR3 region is CVRSSRGQKGHRSF. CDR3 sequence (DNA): TGTGTCAGAAGCTCCCGGGGACAGAAGGGCCATAGGAGCTTC.

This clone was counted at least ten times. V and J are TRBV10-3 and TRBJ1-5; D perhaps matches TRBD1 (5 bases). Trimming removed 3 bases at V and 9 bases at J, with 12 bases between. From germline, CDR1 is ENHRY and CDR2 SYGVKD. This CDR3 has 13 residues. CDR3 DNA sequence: TGTGCCATCAGTGAAGCCGGGGGTGGGCCCCAGCATTTT. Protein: CAISEAGGGPQHF.

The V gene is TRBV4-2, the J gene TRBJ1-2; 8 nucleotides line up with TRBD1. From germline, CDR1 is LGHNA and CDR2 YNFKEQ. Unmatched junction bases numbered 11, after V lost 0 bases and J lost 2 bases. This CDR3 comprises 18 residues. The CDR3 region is CASSQDPGGAEWNYGYTF. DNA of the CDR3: TGTGCCAGCAGCCAAGATCCAGGGGGCGCAGAGTGGAACTATGGCTACACCTTC.

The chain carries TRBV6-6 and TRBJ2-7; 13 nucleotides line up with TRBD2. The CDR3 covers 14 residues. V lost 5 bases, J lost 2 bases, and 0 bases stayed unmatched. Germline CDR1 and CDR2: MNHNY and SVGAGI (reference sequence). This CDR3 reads CASSTSGGAYEQYF. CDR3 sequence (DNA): TGTGCCAGCAGTACTAGCGGGGGGGCCTACGAGCAGTACTTC.

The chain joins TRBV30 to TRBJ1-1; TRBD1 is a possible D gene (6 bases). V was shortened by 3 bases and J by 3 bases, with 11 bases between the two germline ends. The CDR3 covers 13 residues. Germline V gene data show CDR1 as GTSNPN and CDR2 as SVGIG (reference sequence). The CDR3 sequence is CAWSPQGYTEAFF. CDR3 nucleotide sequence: TGTGCCTGGAGCCCACAGGGATACACTGAAGCTTTCTTT.

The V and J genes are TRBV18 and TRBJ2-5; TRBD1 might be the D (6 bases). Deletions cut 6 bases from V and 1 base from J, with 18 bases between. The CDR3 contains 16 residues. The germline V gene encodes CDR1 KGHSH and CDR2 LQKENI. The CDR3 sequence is CASSPTPRGSQETQYF. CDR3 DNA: TGTGCCAGCTCCCCTACACCCAGGGGCTCCCAAGAGACCCAGTACTTC.

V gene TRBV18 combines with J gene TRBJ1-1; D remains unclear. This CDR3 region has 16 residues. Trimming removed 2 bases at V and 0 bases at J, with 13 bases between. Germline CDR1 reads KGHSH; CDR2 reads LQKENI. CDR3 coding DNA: TGTGCCAGCTCACCAACTGGAGGGCCCTTGAACACTGAAGCTTTCTTT. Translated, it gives CASSPTGGPLNTEAFF.